The clone carrying this T cell receptor beta chain was found once. What it binds is unknown. CDR3 length: 15 amino acids. V was shortened by 3 bases and J by 11 bases, with 19 bases between the two germline ends. Per germline, CDR1 SGHDN and CDR2 FVKESK. The data are from a study of regulatory and conventional T cells in RAG deficiency. General study results and limits: Treg unique TCR beta sequences were around 100-fold fewer in Omenn syndrome and CID/AS patients than controls. Shorter CDR3s in all patient subsets; >80% Treg-Tconv overlap in Omenn.

Clones were read by immunoSEQ multiplex PCR, and TCRdb kept only the in-frame ones, dropping some. The sample lists over 7,500 clones; approximately 80% were seen once. The same sample was also studied in work on regulatory T cells. According to that study: The primer mix had 52 TRBV and 13 TRBJ primers.

The chain uses TRBV14 and TRBJ2-2; D possibly corresponds to TRBD2 (6 bases). Input material: CD8+ T cells sorted from blood. The TCR sequence derives from a human donor in good health. Here the CDR3 DNA reads TGTGCCAGCAGCCAGAGCCGGGACTCATCCCTCGAGCTGTTTTTT. This gives the protein CASSQSRDSSLELFF.